A selection of T cell receptor beta chains follows, all from one sample in a study of cytomegalovirus exposure and HLA in healthy donors. Only in-frame clones appear in the TCRdb table, and some are missing; sequencing was by immunoSEQ multiplex PCR. This table holds roughly 130,000 clones, 75% to 85% found once. The sequenced material came from PBMCs. Receptors were obtained from a male donor in good health and CMV-seronegative. CDR3s include the opening cysteine and the closing phenylalanine or tryptophan. D genes are given only for firm matches. Size values are once, few and many counts, or a class for expanded clones, and some rows have none.

>.|.|TRBV7-8|TRBJ1-5
CASSSETNQPQHF
TGTGCCAGCAGCTCCGAGACAAATCAGCCCCAGCATTTT
>few|.|TRBV25-1|TRBJ1-1
CASSEEGRGNTEAFF
TGTGCCAGCAGTGAAGAGGGGAGGGGTAACACTGAAGCTTTCTTT
>.|.|TRBV5-1|TRBJ2-1
CASSLAGSSYNEQFF
TGCGCCAGCAGCTTGGCGGGGTCTTCCTACAATGAGCAGTTCTTC
>.|TRBD1|TRBV9|TRBJ2-2
CASSATGGYTGELFF
TGTGCCAGCAGCGCGACAGGGGGCTACACCGGGGAGCTGTTTTTT
>.|TRBD2|TRBV7-9|TRBJ2-1
CSSSFQTSGRGNEQFF
TGTTCCAGCAGCTTCCAGACTAGCGGGAGAGGCAATGAGCAGTTCTTC
>once|.|TRBV29-1|TRBJ2-5
CSVVGVGETQYF
TGCAGCGTTGTAGGGGTAGGGGAGACCCAGTACTTC
>once|.|TRBV6-4|TRBJ2-1
CASSDSLTASSYNEQFF
TGTGCCAGCAGTGACTCGCTTACCGCGAGCTCCTACAATGAGCAGTTCTTC
>.|.|TRBV6-5|TRBJ2-6
CASSYPRQRGANVLTF
TGTGCCAGCAGTTACCCTCGCCAGCGAGGGGCCAACGTCCTGACTTTC
>.|TRBD1|TRBV7-9|TRBJ1-2
CSSSLAPDRDHYGYTF
TGTTCCAGCAGCTTAGCCCCGGACAGGGACCACTATGGCTACACCTTC
>.|.|TRBV14|TRBJ2-2
CASSQGGGPNTGELFF
TGTGCCAGCAGCCAAGGGGGCGGACCGAACACCGGGGAGCTGTTTTTT
>.|.|TRBV29-1|TRBJ2-1
CSAGGAYNEQFF
TGCAGCGCTGGAGGCGCCTACAATGAGCAGTTCTTC
>once|TRBD2|TRBV4-2|TRBJ2-7
CASSQGGGSGDEQYF
TGTGCCAGCAGCCAAGGGGGGGGAAGTGGTGACGAGCAGTACTTC
>once|.|TRBV20-1|TRBJ2-5
CSATVETQYF
TGCAGTGCTACGGTGGAGACCCAGTACTTC
>.|.|TRBV29-1|TRBJ2-5
CSVEDQVGAGETQYF
TGCAGCGTTGAAGATCAAGTAGGGGCCGGAGAGACCCAGTACTTC
>.|.|TRBV27|TRBJ1-2
CASSRQADRDGYTF
TGTGCCAGCAGCAGACAGGCGGATAGAGATGGCTACACCTTC
>.|TRBD2|TRBV11-2|TRBJ2-5
CASSLSAGGQETQYF
TGTGCCAGCAGCTTATCAGCGGGAGGACAAGAGACCCAGTACTTC
>.|TRBD1|TRBV6-1|TRBJ1-1
CASSLRGTGAEAFF
TGTGCCAGCAGTTTAAGAGGGACAGGCGCTGAAGCTTTCTTT
>few|TRBD1|TRBV27|TRBJ2-5
CASSPGQGGEQYF
TGTGCCAGCAGTCCAGGACAGGGGGGGGAGCAGTACTTC
>.|TRBD1|TRBV30|TRBJ1-2
CAWRAGGGYGYTF
TGTGCCTGGAGGGCAGGGGGAGGCTATGGCTACACCTTC
>.|.|TRBV5-4|TRBJ2-2
CASSLVGGKANTGELFF
TGTGCCAGCAGCTTGGTTGGCGGGAAGGCAAACACCGGGGAGCTGTTTTTT
>.|.|TRBV5-6|TRBJ1-5
CASTNGRVGAQPQHF
TGTGCCAGCACCAACGGGAGGGTAGGGGCTCAGCCCCAGCATTTT
>.|TRBD1|TRBV10-3|TRBJ2-7
CAISDPGQPYYEQYF
TGTGCCATCAGCGATCCGGGACAGCCCTACTACGAGCAGTACTTC
>.|.|TRBV5-1|TRBJ2-3
CASAEAVDTQYF
TGCGCCAGCGCCGAAGCGGTTGATACGCAGTATTTT
>.|TRBD2|TRBV9|TRBJ2-1
CASSGGTSSYNEQFF
TGTGCCAGCAGCGGGGGGACTAGCTCCTACAATGAGCAGTTCTTC
>.|TRBD2|TRBV18|TRBJ2-3
CASSPGTSGNYYTDTQYF
TGTGCCAGCTCACCAGGGACTAGCGGGAACTATTACACAGATACGCAGTATTTT
>few|TRBD2|TRBV2|TRBJ2-3
CASSTSGGLGTQYF
TGTGCCAGCAGTACTAGCGGGGGGTTAGGTACGCAGTATTTT
>few|.|TRBV7-9|TRBJ2-2
CASWGGTNTGELFF
TGTGCCAGCTGGGGCGGTACGAACACCGGGGAGCTGTTTTTT
>.|.|TRBV7-6|TRBJ2-7
CASSPQMAYEQYF
TGTGCCAGCAGCCCCCAGATGGCTTACGAGCAGTACTTC
>.|.|TRBV10-3|TRBJ1-3
CAISDLSGNTIYF
TGTGCCATCAGTGATCTCTCTGGAAACACCATATATTTT
>.|.|TRBV7-9|TRBJ1-2
CASSSSGSGGYTF
TGTGCCAGCAGCTCCTCAGGGTCTGGTGGCTACACCTTC
>.|.|TRBV27|TRBJ2-1
CASSEWRGSYNEQFF
TGTGCCAGCAGTGAGTGGCGGGGCTCCTACAATGAGCAGTTCTTC
>.|.|TRBV6-1|TRBJ2-6
CASSGPVSGANGLTF
TGTGCCAGCAGTGGCCCAGTCTCTGGGGCCAACGGCCTGACTTTC
>.|.|TRBV7-2|TRBJ2-3
CASSLYRGGADTQYF
TGTGCCAGCAGCTTATACAGGGGGGGTGCAGATACGCAGTATTTT
>.|.|TRBV27|TRBJ1-2
CASSPSAGDNSYGYTF
TGTGCCAGCAGTCCATCCGCCGGGGACAATTCTTATGGCTACACCTTC
>.|TRBD1|TRBV11-3|TRBJ2-2
CASSLGTGSTGELFF
TGTGCCAGCAGCTTAGGGACAGGGAGTACCGGGGAGCTGTTTTTT
>.|TRBD1|TRBV7-2|TRBJ2-2
CASRGTTGVNTGELFF
TGTGCCAGCAGGGGAACGACAGGGGTCAACACCGGGGAGCTGTTTTTT
>.|TRBD1|TRBV29-1|TRBJ2-5
CSALRDRAQGGETQYF
TGCAGCGCATTACGGGACAGGGCGCAGGGTGGGGAGACCCAGTACTTC
>.|.|TRBV7-2|TRBJ2-7
CASSPIGWRIHYEQYF
TGTGCCAGCAGCCCCATCGGGTGGCGGATCCACTACGAGCAGTACTTC
>.|TRBD1|TRBV29-1|TRBJ1-1
CSVRGQGWTEAFF
TGCAGCGTCCGCGGACAGGGATGGACTGAAGCTTTCTTT
>.|.|TRBV29-1|TRBJ2-1
CSVEGQNEQFF
TGCAGCGTTGAAGGCCAGAATGAGCAGTTCTTC
>.|TRBD1|TRBV10-2|TRBJ1-1
CASRLTGTNTEAFF
TGCGCCAGCAGACTGACAGGGACGAACACTGAAGCTTTCTTT
>.|.|TRBV2|TRBJ1-1
CASRAQVGTEAFF
TGTGCCAGCAGGGCACAGGTGGGGACTGAAGCTTTCTTT
>.|.|TRBV28|TRBJ2-2
CASSFPGVGAGVNTGELFF
TGTGCCAGCAGTTTCCCAGGGGTAGGGGCAGGGGTAAACACCGGGGAGCTGTTTTTT